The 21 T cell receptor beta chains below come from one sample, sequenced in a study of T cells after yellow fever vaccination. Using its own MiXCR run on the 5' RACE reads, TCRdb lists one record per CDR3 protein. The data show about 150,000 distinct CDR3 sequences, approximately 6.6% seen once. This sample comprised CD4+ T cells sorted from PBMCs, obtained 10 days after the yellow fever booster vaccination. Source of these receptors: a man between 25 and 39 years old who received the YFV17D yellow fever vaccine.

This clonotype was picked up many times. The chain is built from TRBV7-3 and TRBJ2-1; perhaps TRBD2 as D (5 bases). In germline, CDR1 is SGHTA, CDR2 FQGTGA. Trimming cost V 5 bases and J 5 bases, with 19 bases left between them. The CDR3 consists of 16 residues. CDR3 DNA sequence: TGTGCCAGCAGCCATCGGCAAAACCCCGGGAACAATGAGCAGTTCTTC. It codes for CASSHRQNPGNNEQFF.

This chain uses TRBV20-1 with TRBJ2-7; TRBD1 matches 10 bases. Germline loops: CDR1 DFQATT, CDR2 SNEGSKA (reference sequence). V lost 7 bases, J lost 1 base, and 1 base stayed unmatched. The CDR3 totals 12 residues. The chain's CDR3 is CSGGQGSYEQYF. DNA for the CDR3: TGCAGTGGGGGACAGGGGTCCTACGAGCAGTACTTC.

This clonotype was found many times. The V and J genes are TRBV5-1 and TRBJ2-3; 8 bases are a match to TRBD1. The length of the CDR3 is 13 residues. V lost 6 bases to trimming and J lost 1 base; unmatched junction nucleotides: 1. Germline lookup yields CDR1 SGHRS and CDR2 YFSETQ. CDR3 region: CASKTGGTDTQYF. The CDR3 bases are TGCGCCAGCAAGACAGGGGGCACAGATACGCAGTATTTT.

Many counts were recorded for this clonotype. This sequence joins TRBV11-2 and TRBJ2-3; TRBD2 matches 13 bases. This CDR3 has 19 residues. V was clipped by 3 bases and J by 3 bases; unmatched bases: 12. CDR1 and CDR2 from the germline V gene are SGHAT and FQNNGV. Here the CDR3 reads CASSLLLAGGGMGTDTQYF. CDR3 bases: TGTGCCAGCAGCTTGCTACTAGCGGGAGGGGGCATGGGGACAGATACGCAGTATTTT. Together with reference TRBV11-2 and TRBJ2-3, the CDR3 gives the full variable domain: EAGVAQSPRYKIIEKRQSVAFWCNPISGHATLYWYQQILGQGPKLLIQFQNNGVVDDSQLPKDRFSAERLKGVDSTLKIQPAKLEDSAVYLCASSLLLAGGGMGTDTQYFGPGTRLTVL.

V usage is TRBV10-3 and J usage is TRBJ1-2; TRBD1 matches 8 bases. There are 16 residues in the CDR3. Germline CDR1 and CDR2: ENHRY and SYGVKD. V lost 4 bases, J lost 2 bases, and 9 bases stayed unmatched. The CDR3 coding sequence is TGTGCCATCAGTGTCCGTTCCGGACAGGGCAACTATGGCTACACCTTC. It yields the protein CAISVRSGQGNYGYTF.

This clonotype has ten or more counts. The CDR3 DNA is TGTGCCAGCAGCCTTCCGGGGAGTATCACAGATACGCAGTATTTT. Amino acids: CASSLPGSITDTQYF. The chain combines TRBV7-8 with TRBJ2-3, with a tentative D call TRBD2 (5 bases). The CDR3 loop spans 15 amino acids. The germline V gene encodes CDR1 SGHVS and CDR2 FQNEAQ. Trimming left V 5 bases short and J 2 bases short, with 14 bases between.

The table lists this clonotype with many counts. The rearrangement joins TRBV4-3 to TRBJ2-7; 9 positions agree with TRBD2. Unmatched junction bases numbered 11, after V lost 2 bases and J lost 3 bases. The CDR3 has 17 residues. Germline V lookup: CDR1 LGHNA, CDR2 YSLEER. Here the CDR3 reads CASSQFLNSGSSYEQYF. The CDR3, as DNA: TGCGCCAGCAGCCAATTCCTTAATAGCGGGAGTAGCTACGAGCAGTACTTC.

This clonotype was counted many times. CDR3 sequence (DNA): TGCAGTGCTAGTCGGACAGGAGGTCCCGGGGAGCTGTTTTTT. Translating gives CSASRTGGPGELFF. The chain is built from TRBV20-1 and TRBJ2-2; TRBD1 matches 7 bases. V dropped 3 bases and J dropped 6; count of bases not matched to a gene: 7. The CDR3 contains 14 residues. Germline lookup yields CDR1 DFQATT and CDR2 SNEGSKA (reference sequence).

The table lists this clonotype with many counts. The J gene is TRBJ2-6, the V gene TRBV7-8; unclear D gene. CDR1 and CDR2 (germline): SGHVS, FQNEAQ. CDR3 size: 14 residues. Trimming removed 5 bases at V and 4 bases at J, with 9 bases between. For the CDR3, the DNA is TGTGCCAGCAGCCCTCAGCCCGGGGCCAACGTCCTGACTTTC. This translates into CASSPQPGANVLTF.

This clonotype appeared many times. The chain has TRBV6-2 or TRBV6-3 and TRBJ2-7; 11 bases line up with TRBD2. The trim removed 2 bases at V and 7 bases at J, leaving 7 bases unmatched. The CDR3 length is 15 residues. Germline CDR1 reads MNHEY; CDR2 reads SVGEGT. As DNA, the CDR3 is TGTGCCAGCAGTTACCCCACTAGCGGGAGTCAAGAGCAGTACTTC. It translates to CASSYPTSGSQEQYF.

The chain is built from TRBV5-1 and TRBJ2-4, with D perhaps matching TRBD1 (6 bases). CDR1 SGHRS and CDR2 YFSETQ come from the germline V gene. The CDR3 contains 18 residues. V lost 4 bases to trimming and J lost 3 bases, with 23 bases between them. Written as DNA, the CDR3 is TGCGCCAGCAGCAGAATTCCGACAGGCTCTTTTGACAAAAACATTCAGTACTTC. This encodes CASSRIPTGSFDKNIQYF.

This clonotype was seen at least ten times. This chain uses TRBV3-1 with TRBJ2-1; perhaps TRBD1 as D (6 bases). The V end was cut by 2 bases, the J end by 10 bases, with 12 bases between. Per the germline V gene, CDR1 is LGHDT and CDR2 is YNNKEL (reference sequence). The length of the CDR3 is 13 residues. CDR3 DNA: TGTGCCAGCAGCCAACTCCGAGGGGGAGAGCAGTTCTTC. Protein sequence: CASSQLRGGEQFF.

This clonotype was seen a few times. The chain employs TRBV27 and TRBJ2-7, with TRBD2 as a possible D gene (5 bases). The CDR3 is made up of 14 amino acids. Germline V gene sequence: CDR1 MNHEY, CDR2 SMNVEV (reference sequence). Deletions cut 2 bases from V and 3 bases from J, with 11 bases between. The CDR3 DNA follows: TGTGCCAGCAGTTTAACTCCGGGGATCTACGAGCAGTACTTC. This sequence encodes CASSLTPGIYEQYF.

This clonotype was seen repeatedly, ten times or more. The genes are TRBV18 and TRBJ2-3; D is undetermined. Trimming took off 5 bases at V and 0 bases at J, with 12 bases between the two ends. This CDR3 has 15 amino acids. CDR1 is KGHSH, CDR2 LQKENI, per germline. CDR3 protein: CASSSVPSSTDTQYF. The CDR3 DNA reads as TGTGCCAGCTCATCGGTTCCGTCGAGCACAGATACGCAGTATTTT.

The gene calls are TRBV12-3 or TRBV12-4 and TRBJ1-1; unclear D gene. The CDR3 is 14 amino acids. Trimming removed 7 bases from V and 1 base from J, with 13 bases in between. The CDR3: CASTRPIGNTEAFF. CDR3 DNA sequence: TGTGCCAGCACCAGACCCATTGGGAACACTGAAGCTTTCTTT.

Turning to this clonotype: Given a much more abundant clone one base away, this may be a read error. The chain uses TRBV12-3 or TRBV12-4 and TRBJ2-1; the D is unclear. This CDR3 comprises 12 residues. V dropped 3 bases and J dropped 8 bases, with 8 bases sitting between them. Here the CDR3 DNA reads TGTGCCAGCAGTTTCTTATCGGATGAGCAGTTCTTC. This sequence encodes CASSFLSDEQFF.

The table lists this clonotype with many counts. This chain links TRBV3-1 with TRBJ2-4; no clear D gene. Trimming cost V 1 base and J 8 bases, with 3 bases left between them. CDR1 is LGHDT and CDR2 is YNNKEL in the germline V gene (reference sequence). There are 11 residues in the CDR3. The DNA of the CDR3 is TGTGCCAGCAGCCAAGTCGACATTCAGTACTTC. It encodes CASSQVDIQYF.

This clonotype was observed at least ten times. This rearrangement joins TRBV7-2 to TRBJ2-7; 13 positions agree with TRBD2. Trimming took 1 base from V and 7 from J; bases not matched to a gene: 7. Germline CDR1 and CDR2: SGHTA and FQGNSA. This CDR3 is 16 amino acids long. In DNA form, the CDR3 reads TGTGCCAGCAGCTTAGAACTAGCGGGAGGGCCAGGGGAGCAGTACTTC. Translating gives CASSLELAGGPGEQYF. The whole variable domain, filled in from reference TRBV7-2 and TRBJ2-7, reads GAGVSQSPSNKVTEKGKDVELRCDPISGHTALYWYRQSLGQGLEFLIYFQGNSAPDKSGLPSDRFSAERTGGSVSTLTIQRTQQEDSAVYLCASSLELAGGPGEQYFGPGTRLTVT.

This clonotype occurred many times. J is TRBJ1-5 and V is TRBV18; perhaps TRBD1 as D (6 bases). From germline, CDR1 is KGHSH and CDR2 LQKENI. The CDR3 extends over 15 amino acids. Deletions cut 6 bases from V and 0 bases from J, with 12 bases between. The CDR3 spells CASSQQGISNQPQHF. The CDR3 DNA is TGTGCCAGCTCGCAACAGGGCATTAGCAATCAGCCCCAGCATTTT.

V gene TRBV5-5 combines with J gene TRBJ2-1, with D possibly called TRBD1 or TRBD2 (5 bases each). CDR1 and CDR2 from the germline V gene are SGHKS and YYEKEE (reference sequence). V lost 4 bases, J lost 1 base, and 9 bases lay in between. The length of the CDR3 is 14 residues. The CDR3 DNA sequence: TGTGCCAGCAGCGTCAGGGAGTCCTACAATGAGCAGTTCTTC. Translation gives CASSVRESYNEQFF. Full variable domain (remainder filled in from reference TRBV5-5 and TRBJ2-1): DAGVTQSPTHLIKTRGQQVTLRCSPISGHKSVSWYQQVLGQGPQFIFQYYEKEERGRGNFPDRFSARQFPNYSSELNVNALLLGDSALYLCASSVRESYNEQFFGPGTRLTVL.

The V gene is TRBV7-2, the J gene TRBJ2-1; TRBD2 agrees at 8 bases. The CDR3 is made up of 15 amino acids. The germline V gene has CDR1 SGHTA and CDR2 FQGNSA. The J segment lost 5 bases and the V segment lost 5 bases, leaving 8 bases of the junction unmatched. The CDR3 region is CASSRGVAGNNEQFF. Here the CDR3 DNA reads TGTGCCAGCAGCCGTGGGGTAGCGGGGAACAATGAGCAGTTCTTC.